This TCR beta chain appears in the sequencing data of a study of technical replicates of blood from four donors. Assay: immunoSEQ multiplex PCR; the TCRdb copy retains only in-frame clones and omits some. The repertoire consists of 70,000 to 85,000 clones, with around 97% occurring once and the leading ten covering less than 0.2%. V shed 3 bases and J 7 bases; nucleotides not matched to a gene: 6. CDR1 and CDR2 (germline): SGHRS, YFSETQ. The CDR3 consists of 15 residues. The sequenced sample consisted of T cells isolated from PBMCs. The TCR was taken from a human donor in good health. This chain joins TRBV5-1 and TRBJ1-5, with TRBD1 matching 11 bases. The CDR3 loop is CASSWGQGDRQPQHF. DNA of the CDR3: TGCGCCAGCAGCTGGGGACAGGGGGACAGGCAGCCCCAGCATTTT.